This T cell receptor beta chain comes out of a study of cytomegalovirus exposure and HLA in healthy donors. About the study: Unique TCRs numbering roughly 85 million, obtained from HLA-typed donors, made up an early data release.

Healthy bone marrow donors supplied every sample. This clone was detected a few times. What it binds is not known. PCR employed 60 Vbeta and 13 Jbeta primers. TCRdb keeps only in-frame clones here, not all; method: immunoSEQ multiplex PCR. The data show approximately 180,000 clones, 75% to 85% seen once. Study-level points and caveats: In a later analysis, the majority of CMV-associated beta chains seemingly showed HLA restriction. A link between a missense DCLRE1C variant and TCR beta V- and J-gene trimming emerged from a later analysis.

The CDR3 extends over 13 amino acids. Looked up from germline, CDR1 is SQVTM and CDR2 is ANQGSEA. Trimming took 3 bases from V and 5 from J; bases not matched to a gene: 6. The chain recombines TRBV29-1 with TRBJ1-1, with 7 bases lining up with TRBD1. The sample was PBMCs. The receptor was isolated from a woman younger than 45 in good health and CMV-seropositive. CDR3 protein: CSVEEGGKTEAFF. Here the CDR3 DNA reads TGCAGCGTTGAGGAAGGGGGCAAAACTGAAGCTTTCTTT.